The following is a T cell receptor beta chain sequence with its context. This entry is derived from a study of T cell changes during pregnancy in multiple sclerosis. CDR1 is SGHVS and CDR2 is FNYEAQ in the germline V gene. The CDR3 is made up of 16 amino acids. The V end lost 1 base, the J end lost 0 bases, and 12 bases lay between the germline ends. The assay was immunoSEQ multiplex PCR, and TCRdb's table has in-frame clones only and misses some. This sample has roughly 100,000 clones, with 92% found just once. This rearrangement joins TRBV7-6 to TRBJ1-1, with TRBD1 as a possible D gene (5 bases). This receptor was obtained from a female donor with multiple sclerosis, enrolled in a pregnancy study. Sequenced material: peripheral blood, taken after pregnancy. CDR3 nucleotide sequence: TGTGCCAGCAGCTTAGGCGGGCCGGGGGTGAACACTGAAGCTTTCTTT. It yields the protein CASSLGGPGVNTEAFF. Drawing the rest from reference TRBV7-6 and TRBJ1-1, the complete variable domain is GAGVSQSPRYKVTKRGQDVALRCDPISGHVSLYWYRQALGQGPEFLTYFNYEAQQDKSGLPNDRFSAERPEGSISTLTIQRTEQRDSAMYRCASSLGGPGVNTEAFFGQGTRLTVV.